A selection of T cell receptor beta chains follows, all from one sample in a study of long-term antiretroviral therapy in people with HIV. The data were produced by immunoSEQ multiplex PCR, yet TCRdb's version contains in-frame clones alone and is incomplete. Of around 30,000 clones detected, 78% appear once; the ten largest clones hold about 9.3%. The specimen comprised unsorted PBMCs, sampled 1.5 years before starting antiretroviral therapy. These receptors were obtained from a man aged 18 to 30 with HIV. Each CDR3 is given with its conserved first and last residue. The order of the fields is CDR3 DNA, CDR3 protein, clone size, V gene, D gene, J gene. D genes are given only for firm matches. Size values are once, few and many counts, or a class for expanded clones, and some rows have none.

CDR3nt: TGTGCCAGCAGCTCCCTCTTCCATGGCTACACCTTC; CDR3aa: CASSSLFHGYTF; abundance: .; v_gene: TRBV7-9; d_gene: .; j_gene: TRBJ1-2
CDR3nt: TGTGCCAGCAGTTACTGGAACAGCCCATACGAGCAGTACTTC; CDR3aa: CASSYWNSPYEQYF; abundance: once; v_gene: TRBV6-5; d_gene: .; j_gene: TRBJ2-7
CDR3nt: TGCGCCAGCAGAGTAGCCGGGACGGGGGGAGGCGAGCAGTACTTC; CDR3aa: CASRVAGTGGGEQYF; abundance: once; v_gene: TRBV5-1; d_gene: TRBD2; j_gene: TRBJ2-7
CDR3nt: TGTGCCAGCAGTGACCAGGGGATGGGTGGAAACACCATATATTTT; CDR3aa: CASSDQGMGGNTIYF; abundance: .; v_gene: TRBV27; d_gene: .; j_gene: TRBJ1-3
CDR3nt: TGTGCCAGCAGCGTAGCCGGGACAGGGCTGTACGAGCAGTACTTC; CDR3aa: CASSVAGTGLYEQYF; abundance: .; v_gene: TRBV9; d_gene: TRBD1; j_gene: TRBJ2-7
CDR3nt: TGTGCCACCAGCAGAGATCGAGGCGGCAGGGGAAACTATGGCTACACCTTC; CDR3aa: CATSRDRGGRGNYGYTF; abundance: .; v_gene: TRBV15; d_gene: .; j_gene: TRBJ1-2
CDR3nt: TGTGCCATCCGGGGGGGCTCCTACAATGAGCAGTTCTTC; CDR3aa: CAIRGGSYNEQFF; abundance: .; v_gene: TRBV10-3; d_gene: TRBD2; j_gene: TRBJ2-1
CDR3nt: TGCGCCAGCAGCCATGACAGCCCTATGAACACTGAAGCTTTCTTT; CDR3aa: CASSHDSPMNTEAFF; abundance: .; v_gene: TRBV5-1; d_gene: .; j_gene: TRBJ1-1
CDR3nt: TGCGCCAGCAGCCAGTCGTCCAGCTCCTACGAGCAGTACTTC; CDR3aa: CASSQSSSSYEQYF; abundance: .; v_gene: TRBV4-1; d_gene: .; j_gene: TRBJ2-7
CDR3nt: TGTGCCACCAGCACACGACAGACGAACACTGAAGCTTTCTTT; CDR3aa: CATSTRQTNTEAFF; abundance: .; v_gene: TRBV15; d_gene: .; j_gene: TRBJ1-1
CDR3nt: TGTGCCAGCAGCTCCTCTTCGACAGGGGACTATGGCTACACCTTC; CDR3aa: CASSSSSTGDYGYTF; abundance: .; v_gene: TRBV2; d_gene: TRBD1; j_gene: TRBJ1-2
CDR3nt: TGTGCCAGCAGCTTGCCAGCGGGGGGCTACGAGCAGTACTTC; CDR3aa: CASSLPAGGYEQYF; abundance: .; v_gene: TRBV4-2; d_gene: TRBD2; j_gene: TRBJ2-7
CDR3nt: TGTGCCAGCAGCTTACTAGGGGCCAAAAACATTCAGTACTTC; CDR3aa: CASSLLGAKNIQYF; abundance: .; v_gene: TRBV5-5; d_gene: .; j_gene: TRBJ2-4